Listed here are 5 T cell receptor beta chains from one sample, sequenced in a study of tumor and adjacent non-tumor tissue in lung cancer. Three rounds of nested PCR, following a modified ARM-PCR protocol, produced the TCRbeta library. TCRdb reanalysed the multiplex PCR reads using MiXCR and keeps one entry per CDR3 protein. The table lists around 80,000 distinct CDR3 sequences, approximately 80% of them singletons. RNA was extracted from bulk tissue without any cell sorting. This non-tumor lung sample came from over 3 cm beyond the tumor edge. Material for sequencing was distant non-tumor lung tissue. The receptors come from a man aged 60 to 75 with non-small cell lung cancer.

This clonotype was detected once. The gene calls are TRBV19 and TRBJ2-2, with D perhaps TRBD2 (6 bases). CDR3 size: 14 residues. Germline CDR1 reads LNHDA; CDR2 reads SQIVND (reference sequence). The germline V and J ends were trimmed by 5 bases and 17 bases, with 24 bases remaining between them. In DNA, the CDR3 is TGTGCCAGTAGTGGGGCAGTTAACACCGGGGAGGTATTTTTT. Its translation is CASSGAVNTGEVFF.

A single count supports this clonotype. J is TRBJ2-2 and V is TRBV6-2 or TRBV6-3; D possibly corresponds to TRBD2 (6 bases). Trimming cost V 5 bases and J 6 bases, with 19 bases left between them. This CDR3 contains 16 residues. Germline V gene sequence: CDR1 MNHEY, CDR2 SVGEGT. The CDR3 spells CASSPPREIRAGELFF. CDR3 coding DNA: TGTGCCAGCAGTCCCCCCCGGGAGATACGAGCCGGGGAGCTGTTTTTT.

Notes on this clonotype: Mismatch with germline at one junction end may stem from a read error. The chain joins TRBV4-3 to TRBJ2-3, with D possibly TRBD2 on 5 matching bases. Germline assignment: CDR1 LGHNA and CDR2 YSLEER. The CDR3 has 16 amino acids. CDR3 residues: CASSQGLAGGTDRQYF. CDR3 DNA sequence: TGTGCCAGCAGCCAAGGGCTAGCAGGAGGCACAGATAGGCAGTATTTT.

In regard to this clonotype: Because it lacks the conserved phenylalanine or tryptophan at the end, this CDR3 is likely a read error. The CDR3 here is CGADSVGGPWNEQFL. The CDR3 region has the DNA TGCGGTGCTGACTCAGTGGGGGGGCCGTGGAATGAACAGTTCTTA. The chain employs TRBV20-1 and TRBJ2-1, with D maybe TRBD2 (7 bases). The CDR3 has 15 residues. Germline CDR1 and CDR2: DFQATT and SNEGSKA (reference sequence).

The count of this clonotype is one. Likely a read error: the CDR3 ends without its conserved phenylalanine or tryptophan. The chain employs TRBV11-1 and TRBJ1-4; D not certain. Germline V gene data show CDR1 as SGHAT and CDR2 as FQDESV (reference sequence). The CDR3 totals 15 residues. The CDR3 DNA is TGTACCAGCAGTGGTGGTTCCTCCCTAGGTGAAAAACTGTTTTGT. Residues: CTSSGGSSLGEKLFC.